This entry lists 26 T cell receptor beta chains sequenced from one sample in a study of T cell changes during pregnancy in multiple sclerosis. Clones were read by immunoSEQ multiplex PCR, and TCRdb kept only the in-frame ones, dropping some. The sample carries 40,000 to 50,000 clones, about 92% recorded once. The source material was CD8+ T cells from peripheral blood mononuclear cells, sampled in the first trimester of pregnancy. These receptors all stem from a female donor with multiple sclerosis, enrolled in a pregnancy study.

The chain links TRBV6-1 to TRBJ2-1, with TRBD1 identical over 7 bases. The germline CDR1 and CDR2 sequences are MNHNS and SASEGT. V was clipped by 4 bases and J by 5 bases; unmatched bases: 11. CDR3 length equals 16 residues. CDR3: CASSAMTGTTNNEQFF. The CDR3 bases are TGTGCCAGCAGTGCGATGACAGGGACAACAAACAATGAGCAGTTCTTC.

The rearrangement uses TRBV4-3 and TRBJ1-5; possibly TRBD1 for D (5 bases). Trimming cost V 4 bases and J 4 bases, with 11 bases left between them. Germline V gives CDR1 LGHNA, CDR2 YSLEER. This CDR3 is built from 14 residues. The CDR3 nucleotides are TGCGCCAGCAGCCCTGGGACTGGGAATCAGCCCCAGCATTTT. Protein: CASSPGTGNQPQHF.

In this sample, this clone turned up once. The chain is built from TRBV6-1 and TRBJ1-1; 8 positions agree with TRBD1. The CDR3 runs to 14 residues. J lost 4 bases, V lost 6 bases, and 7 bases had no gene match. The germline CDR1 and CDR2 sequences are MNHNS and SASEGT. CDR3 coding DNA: TGTGCCAGCAGCTGGACAGGGATCGGCACTGAAGCTTTCTTT. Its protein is CASSWTGIGTEAFF.

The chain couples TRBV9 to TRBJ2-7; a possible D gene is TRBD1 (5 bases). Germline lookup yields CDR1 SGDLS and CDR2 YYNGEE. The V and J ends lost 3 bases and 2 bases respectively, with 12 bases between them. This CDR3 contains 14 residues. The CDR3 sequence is CASSGGLRPYEQYF. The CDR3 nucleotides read TGTGCCAGCAGCGGGGGCCTACGCCCCTACGAGCAGTACTTC.

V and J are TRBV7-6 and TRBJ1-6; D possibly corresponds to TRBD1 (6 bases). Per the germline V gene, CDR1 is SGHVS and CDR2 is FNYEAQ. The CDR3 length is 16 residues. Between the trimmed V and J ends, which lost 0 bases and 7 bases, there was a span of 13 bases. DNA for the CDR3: TGTGCCAGCAGCTTAGCCTCCAACAGGGAAAATTCACCCCTCCACTTT. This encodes CASSLASNRENSPLHF.

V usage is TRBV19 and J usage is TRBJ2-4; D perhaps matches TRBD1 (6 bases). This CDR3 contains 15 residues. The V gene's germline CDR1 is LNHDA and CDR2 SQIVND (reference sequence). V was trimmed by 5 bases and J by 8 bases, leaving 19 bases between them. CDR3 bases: TGTGCCAGTAGTCCTCGGGGCAGGGGCGAAGACATTCAGTACTTC. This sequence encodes CASSPRGRGEDIQYF. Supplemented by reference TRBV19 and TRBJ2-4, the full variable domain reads DGGITQSPKYLFRKEGQNVTLSCEQNLNHDAMYWYRQDPGQGLRLIYYSQIVNDFQKGDIAEGYSVSREKKESFPLTVTSAQKNPTAFYLCASSPRGRGEDIQYFGAGTRLSVL.

The CDR3 spells CASLGLAGGGTDTQYF. Written as DNA, the CDR3 is TGTGCCAGCCTTGGACTAGCGGGAGGTGGCACAGATACGCAGTATTTT. V and J are TRBV25-1 and TRBJ2-3; TRBD2 agrees at 14 bases. The CDR3 has 16 amino acids. The V segment lost 8 bases and the J segment 1 base; nucleotides outside the gene matches: 5. Germline V gene sequence: CDR1 MGHDK, CDR2 SYGVNS.

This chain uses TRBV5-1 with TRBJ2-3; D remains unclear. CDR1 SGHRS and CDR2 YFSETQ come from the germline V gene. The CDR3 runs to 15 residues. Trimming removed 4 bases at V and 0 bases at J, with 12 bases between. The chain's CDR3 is CASSRIERSTDTQYF. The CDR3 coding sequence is TGCGCCAGCAGCCGAATAGAGAGAAGCACAGATACGCAGTATTTT.

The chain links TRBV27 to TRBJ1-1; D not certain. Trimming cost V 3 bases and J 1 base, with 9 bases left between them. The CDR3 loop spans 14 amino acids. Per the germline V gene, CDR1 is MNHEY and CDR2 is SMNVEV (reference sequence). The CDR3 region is CASSFISGNTEAFF. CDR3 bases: TGTGCCAGCAGTTTTATCAGCGGGAACACTGAAGCTTTCTTT.

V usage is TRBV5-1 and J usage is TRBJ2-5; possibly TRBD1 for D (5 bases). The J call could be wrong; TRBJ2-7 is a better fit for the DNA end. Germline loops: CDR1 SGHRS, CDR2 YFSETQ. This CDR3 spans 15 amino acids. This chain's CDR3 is CASSLGRTFKNEQYF. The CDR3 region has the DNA TGCGCCAGCAGCTTAGGGCGGACATTTAAGAACGAGCAGTACTTC.

CDR3 sequence: CSAWGGGEISYEQYF. CDR3 DNA: TGCAGCGCATGGGGAGGCGGAGAGATATCCTACGAGCAGTACTTC. This chain connects TRBV29-1 to TRBJ2-7, with D possibly matching TRBD2 (6 bases). In germline, CDR1 is SQVTM, CDR2 ANQGSEA. The V and J ends lost 7 bases and 1 base respectively, with 20 bases between them. The CDR3 covers 15 residues.

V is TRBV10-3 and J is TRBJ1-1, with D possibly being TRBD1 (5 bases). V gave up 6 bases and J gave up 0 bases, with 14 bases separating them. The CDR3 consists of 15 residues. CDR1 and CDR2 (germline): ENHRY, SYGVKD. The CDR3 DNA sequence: TGTGCCATCAGGGCGGCAGGGACTATGAACACTGAAGCTTTCTTT. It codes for CAIRAAGTMNTEAFF.

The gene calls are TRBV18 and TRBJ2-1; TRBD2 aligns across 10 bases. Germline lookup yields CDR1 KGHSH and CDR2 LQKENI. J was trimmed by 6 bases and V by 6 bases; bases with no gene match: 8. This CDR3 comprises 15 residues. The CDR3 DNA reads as TGTGCCAGCTCCCAGGGGGTAGCGGGAGGCAATGAGCAGTTCTTC. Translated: CASSQGVAGGNEQFF.

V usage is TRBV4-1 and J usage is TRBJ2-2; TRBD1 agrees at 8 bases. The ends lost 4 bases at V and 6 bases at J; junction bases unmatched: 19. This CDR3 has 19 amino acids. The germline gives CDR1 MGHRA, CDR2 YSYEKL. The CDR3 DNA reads TGCGCCAGCAGCCTCCCCCCCGGGACAGGAACTCGTTGGGCCGGGGAGCTGTTTTTT. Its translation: CASSLPPGTGTRWAGELFF.

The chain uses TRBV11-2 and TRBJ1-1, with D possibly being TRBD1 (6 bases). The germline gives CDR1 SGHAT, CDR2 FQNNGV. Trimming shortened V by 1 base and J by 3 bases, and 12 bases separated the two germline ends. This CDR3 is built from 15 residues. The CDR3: CASSLAPKGDTEAFF. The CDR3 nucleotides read TGTGCCAGCAGCTTAGCCCCCAAGGGGGACACTGAAGCTTTCTTT.

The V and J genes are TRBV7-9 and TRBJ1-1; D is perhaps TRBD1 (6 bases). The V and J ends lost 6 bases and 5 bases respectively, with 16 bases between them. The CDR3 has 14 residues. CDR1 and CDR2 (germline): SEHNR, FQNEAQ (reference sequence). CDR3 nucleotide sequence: TGTGCCAGCAGACGGGGGGCGAGTGGGACTGAAGCTTTCTTT. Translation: CASRRGASGTEAFF.

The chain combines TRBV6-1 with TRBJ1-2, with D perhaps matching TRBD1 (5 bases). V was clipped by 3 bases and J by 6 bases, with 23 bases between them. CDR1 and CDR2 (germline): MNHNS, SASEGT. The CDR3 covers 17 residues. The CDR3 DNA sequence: TGTGCCAGCAGTGACCGAACACCAACACAGGCAGCAAATGGCTACACCTTC. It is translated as CASSDRTPTQAANGYTF.

CDR3 loop: CASSPGGYEQYF. Here the CDR3 DNA reads TGTGCCAGCAGCCCCGGCGGGTACGAGCAGTACTTC. The chain links TRBV7-3 to TRBJ2-7, with a weak D call TRBD2 (5 bases). Germline V lookup: CDR1 SGHTA, CDR2 FQGTGA. Trimming took off 5 bases at V and 4 bases at J, with 9 bases between the two ends. The CDR3 totals 12 residues.

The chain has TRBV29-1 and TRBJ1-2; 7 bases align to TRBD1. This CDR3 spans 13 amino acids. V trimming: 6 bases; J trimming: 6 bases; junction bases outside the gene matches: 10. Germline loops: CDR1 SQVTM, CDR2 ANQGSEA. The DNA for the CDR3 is TGCAGCGTCGGAAGAGACAGGGAGGATGGCTACACCTTC. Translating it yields CSVGRDREDGYTF.

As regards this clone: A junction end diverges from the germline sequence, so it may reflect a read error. In DNA form, the CDR3 reads TGCGCCAGCAGCTGGAGTGCCGGGGACAACCAGGTCTTCTTC. It translates to CASSWSAGDNQVFF. V gene TRBV5-1 combines with J gene TRBJ1-2; possibly TRBD1 for D (6 bases). CDR1 SGHRS and CDR2 YFSETQ come from the germline V gene. CDR3 length equals 14 residues.

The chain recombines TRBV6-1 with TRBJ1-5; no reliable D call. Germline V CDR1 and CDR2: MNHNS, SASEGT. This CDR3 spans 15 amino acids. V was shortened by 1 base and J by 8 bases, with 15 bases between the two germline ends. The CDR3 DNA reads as TGTGCCAGCAGTGAAGACAGACGCGGGTACAAGCCCCAGCATTTT. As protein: CASSEDRRGYKPQHF.

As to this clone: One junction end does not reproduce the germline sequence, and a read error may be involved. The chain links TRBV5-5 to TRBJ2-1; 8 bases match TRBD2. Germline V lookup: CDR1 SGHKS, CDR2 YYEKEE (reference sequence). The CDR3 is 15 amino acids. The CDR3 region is CASSLNGRAYHEQFF. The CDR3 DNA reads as TGTGCCAGCAGCTTGAACGGGAGGGCCTACCATGAGCAGTTCTTC.

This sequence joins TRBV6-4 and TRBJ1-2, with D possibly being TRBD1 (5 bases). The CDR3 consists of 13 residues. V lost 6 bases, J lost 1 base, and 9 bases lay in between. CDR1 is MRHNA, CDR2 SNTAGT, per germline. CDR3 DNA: TGTGCCAGCAGCCAGGACAATAACTATGGCTACACCTTC. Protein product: CASSQDNNYGYTF.

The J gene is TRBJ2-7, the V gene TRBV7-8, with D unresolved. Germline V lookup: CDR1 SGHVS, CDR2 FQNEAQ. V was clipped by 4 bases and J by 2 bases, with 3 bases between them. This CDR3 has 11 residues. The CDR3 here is CASSSTYEQYF. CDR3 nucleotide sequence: TGTGCCAGCAGCTCTACCTACGAGCAGTACTTC.

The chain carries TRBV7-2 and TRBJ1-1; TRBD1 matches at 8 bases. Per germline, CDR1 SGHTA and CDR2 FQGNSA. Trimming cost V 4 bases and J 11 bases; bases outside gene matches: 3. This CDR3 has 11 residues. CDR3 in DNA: TGTGCCAGCAGCTCGACAGGGGTGGCTTTCTTT. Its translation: CASSSTGVAFF.

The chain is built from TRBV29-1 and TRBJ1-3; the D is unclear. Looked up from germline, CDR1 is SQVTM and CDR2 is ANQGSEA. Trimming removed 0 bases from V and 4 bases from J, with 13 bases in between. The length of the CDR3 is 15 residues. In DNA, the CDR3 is TGCAGCGTTGAAGATCGGGCAGCGGTGGGAAACACCATATATTTT. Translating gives CSVEDRAAVGNTIYF.